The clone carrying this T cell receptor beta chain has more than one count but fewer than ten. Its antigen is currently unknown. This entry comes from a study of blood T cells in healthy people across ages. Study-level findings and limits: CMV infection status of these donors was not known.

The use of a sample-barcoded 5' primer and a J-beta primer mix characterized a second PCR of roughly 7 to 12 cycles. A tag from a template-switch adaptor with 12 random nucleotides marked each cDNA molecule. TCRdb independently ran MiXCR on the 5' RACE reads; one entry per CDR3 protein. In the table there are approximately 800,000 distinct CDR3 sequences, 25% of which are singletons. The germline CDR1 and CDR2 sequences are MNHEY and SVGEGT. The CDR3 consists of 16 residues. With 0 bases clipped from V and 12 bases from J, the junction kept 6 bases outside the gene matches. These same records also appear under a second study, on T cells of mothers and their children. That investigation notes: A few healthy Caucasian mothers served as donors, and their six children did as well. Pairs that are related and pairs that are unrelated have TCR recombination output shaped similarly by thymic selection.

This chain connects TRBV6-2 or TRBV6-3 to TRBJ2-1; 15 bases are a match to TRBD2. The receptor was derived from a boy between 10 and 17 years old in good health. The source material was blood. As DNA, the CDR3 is TGTGCCAGCAGTTACTCCGGGACTAGCGGGAGGTCGGGGCAGTTCTTC. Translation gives CASSYSGTSGRSGQFF.